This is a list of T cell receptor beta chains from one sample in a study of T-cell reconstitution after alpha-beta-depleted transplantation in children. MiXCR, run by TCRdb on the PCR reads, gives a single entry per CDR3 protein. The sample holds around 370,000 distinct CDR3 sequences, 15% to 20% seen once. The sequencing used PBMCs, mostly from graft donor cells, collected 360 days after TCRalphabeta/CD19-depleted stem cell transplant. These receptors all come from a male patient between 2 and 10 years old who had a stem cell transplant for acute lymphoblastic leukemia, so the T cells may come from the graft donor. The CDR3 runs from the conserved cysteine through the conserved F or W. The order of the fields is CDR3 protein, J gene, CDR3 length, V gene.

CASSQSGPPLHF | TRBJ1-6 | 12 | TRBV3-1
CASSLEGLAGGREQYF | TRBJ2-7 | 16 | TRBV7-2
CAWSLLQDTGELFF | TRBJ2-2 | 14 | TRBV30
CASSSNRGQSPLHF | TRBJ1-6 | 14 | TRBV7-9
CASSLPFPQGPHEAFF | TRBJ1-1 | 16 | TRBV28
CASSQGGTVQETQYF | TRBJ2-5 | 15 | TRBV4-1
CASSQDNRVDEQYF | TRBJ2-7 | 14 | TRBV4-1
CASSGGLITDTQYF | TRBJ2-3 | 14 | TRBV18
CASSVGTADTQYF | TRBJ2-3 | 13 | TRBV11-2
CSATPWTSGMGRAQYF | TRBJ2-5 | 16 | TRBV20-1
CASSLGQGAGGNEQFF | TRBJ2-1 | 16 | TRBV7-2
CASSYFLAGPNTGELFF | TRBJ2-2 | 17 | TRBV6-5
CSAMLRPYEALPYNEQFF | TRBJ2-1 | 18 | TRBV20-1
CASSPLGGGGTNYGYTF | TRBJ1-2 | 17 | TRBV5-5
CSADGAGLIETQYF | TRBJ2-5 | 14 | TRBV29-1
CASSIVGSTGELFF | TRBJ2-2 | 14 | TRBV19
CASSYSLRLNTEAFF | TRBJ1-1 | 15 | TRBV12-3/TRBV12-4
CASSPQGSTEAFF | TRBJ1-1 | 13 | TRBV12-3/TRBV12-4
CSARTEASGVSYEQYF | TRBJ2-7 | 16 | TRBV20-1
CASSVAGHSYEQYF | TRBJ2-7 | 14 | TRBV9
CASSLEGVTDTQYF | TRBJ2-3 | 14 | TRBV5-1
CASSQGHGSYNEQFF | TRBJ2-1 | 15 | TRBV3-1
CASSQGGADTQYF | TRBJ2-3 | 13 | TRBV3-1
CASSWYQGSSYNEQFF | TRBJ2-1 | 16 | TRBV6-5